The 13 T cell receptor beta chains listed next were all sequenced from one sample in a study of sequential checkpoint blockade in melanoma. Indicated treatment: randomized to nivolumab then ipilimumab (arm A) or the reverse (arm B). Libraries were prepared by immunoSEQ multiplex PCR; TCRdb keeps only in-frame clonotypes and omits some of them. The sample has under 7,500 clones, approximately 26% seen once. Sequenced material: tumor tissue (inferred from file names), taken from a patient given nivolumab and ipilimumab in sequence. The receptors here all came from a human donor with melanoma.

By share, this clone counts as medium-sized. This sequence joins TRBV11-3 and TRBJ2-1; 14 bases map to TRBD2. The CDR3 loop spans 18 amino acids. V lost 5 bases and J lost 5; bases outside the gene matches: 11. CDR1 is SGHNT, CDR2 YENEEA, per germline. The CDR3 here is CASSQSGTSGGSHNEQFF. As DNA, the CDR3 is TGTGCCAGCAGCCAATCCGGGACTAGCGGGGGTTCCCACAATGAGCAGTTCTTC.

This clone was picked up many times. The CDR3 spells CASSQTRQGFQPQHF. CDR3 DNA sequence: TGCGCCAGCAGCCAAACCCGACAGGGCTTTCAGCCCCAGCATTTT. V usage is TRBV4-1 and J usage is TRBJ1-5, with 7 bases lining up with TRBD1. The CDR3 totals 15 residues. The trim removed 2 bases at V and 6 bases at J, leaving 7 bases unmatched. The germline V gene has CDR1 MGHRA and CDR2 YSYEKL.

The chain has TRBV29-1 and TRBJ1-4; D might be TRBD1 (5 bases). The CDR3 consists of 14 residues. The germline V gene has CDR1 SQVTM and CDR2 ANQGSEA. Trimming cost V 3 bases and J 2 bases, with 10 bases left between them. Here the CDR3 DNA reads TGCAGCGTTGATCAGGGTGCTACTAATGAAAAACTGTTTTTT. Translated, it gives CSVDQGATNEKLFF.

This clone is deemed medium-sized. J is TRBJ1-2 and V is TRBV6-8; D is unclear. The CDR3 consists of 14 residues. The germline CDR1 and CDR2 sequences are MNHGY and SAAAGT. The V and J ends lost 5 bases and 4 bases respectively, with 14 bases between them. CDR3 sequence reads: CASSPDGLPYGYTF. CDR3 in DNA: TGTGCCAGCAGTCCGGACGGCCTTCCCTATGGCTACACCTTC.

V is TRBV28 and J is TRBJ1-2; tentatively, D is TRBD1 (6 bases). The CDR3 has 14 amino acids. The germline V gene has CDR1 MDHEN and CDR2 SYDVKM. V was cut by 4 bases and J by 4 bases, with 13 bases left in between. CDR3 nucleotide sequence: TGTGCCAGCAGTTCCCCGGGGGCACTCTATGGCTACACCTTC. Its protein is CASSSPGALYGYTF.

The chain has TRBV14 and TRBJ2-7; D may be TRBD1 (6 bases). The CDR3 sequence is 12 residues long. V was shortened by 3 bases and J by 4 bases, with 7 bases between the two germline ends. Germline V gene data show CDR1 as SGHDN and CDR2 as FVKESK. The CDR3 spells CASSQTGYEQYF. The CDR3 bases are TGTGCCAGCAGCCAGACAGGTTACGAGCAGTACTTC.

The J gene is TRBJ2-5, the V gene TRBV6-8; D gene uncertain. Trimming left V 2 bases short and J 2 bases short, with 6 bases between. This CDR3 has 13 amino acids. The germline V gene encodes CDR1 MNHGY and CDR2 SAAAGT. CDR3 coding DNA: TGTGCCAGCAGTTACGAACCTCAAGAGACCCAGTACTTC. This sequence encodes CASSYEPQETQYF.

This clone was seen more than once but under ten times. The rearrangement joins TRBV6-8 to TRBJ1-1; possibly TRBD1 for D (6 bases). Trimming took 8 bases from V and 5 from J, leaving 18 bases between them. The CDR3 runs to 14 residues. In germline, CDR1 is MNHGY, CDR2 SAAAGT. The CDR3 spells CASAYHRAGTEAFF. CDR3 in DNA: TGTGCCAGCGCCTACCACAGGGCGGGGACTGAAGCTTTCTTT.

In its sample, this clone is large. The chain carries TRBV19 and TRBJ2-1; the D is unclear. V gave up 7 bases and J gave up 5 bases, with 12 bases separating them. Germline V gene data show CDR1 as LNHDA and CDR2 as SQIVND (reference sequence). The CDR3 covers 13 residues. In DNA form, the CDR3 reads TGTGCCAGTAAATTCAACAGCAACAATGAGCAGTTCTTC. Amino acid sequence: CASKFNSNNEQFF.

This clone was seen more than once but under ten times. The rearrangement uses TRBV19 and TRBJ1-1; D is unresolved. V shed 3 bases and J shed 1 base, with 9 bases lying between them. CDR3 length equals 14 residues. Germline V gene lookup returns CDR1 LNHDA and CDR2 SQIVND (reference sequence). The CDR3 region has the DNA TGTGCCAGTAGTATTGATGGGTCGAACACTGAAGCTTTCTTT. As protein: CASSIDGSNTEAFF.

This clone was observed a few times. The V gene is TRBV11-3, the J gene TRBJ2-7; 9 nucleotides line up with TRBD2. Germline CDR1 is SGHNT and CDR2 is YENEEA. The CDR3 is 14 residues long. The junction had 9 bases not matched to a gene; V was cut back by 5 bases and J by 7 bases. The DNA of the CDR3 is TGTGCCAGCAGCCGGAGCGGGGGGCCATGGGAGCAGTACTTC. Its protein is CASSRSGGPWEQYF.

The chain has TRBV5-1 and TRBJ2-1, with 7 bases aligning to TRBD2. Germline V gene lookup returns CDR1 SGHRS and CDR2 YFSETQ. The CDR3 spans 16 residues. V lost 3 bases to trimming and J lost 5 bases; unmatched junction nucleotides: 11. The CDR3 spells CASSSFQSGENNEQFF. The CDR3 region has the DNA TGCGCCAGCAGCTCGTTCCAAAGCGGGGAGAACAATGAGCAGTTCTTC.

V is TRBV5-1 and J is TRBJ2-7; 8 bases fit TRBD1. CDR1 SGHRS and CDR2 YFSETQ come from the germline V gene. Unmatched junction bases numbered 9, after V lost 4 bases and J lost 3 bases. This CDR3 region has 15 residues. DNA of the CDR3: TGCGCCAGCAGCGTTCCGACAGGGGCCCTCTACGAGCAGTACTTC. This codes for CASSVPTGALYEQYF. Using reference TRBV5-1 and TRBJ2-7 for the parts outside the CDR3, the full variable domain is KAGVTQTPRYLIKTRGQQVTLSCSPISGHRSVSWYQQTPGQGLQFLFEYFSETQRNKGNFPGRFSGRQFSNSRSEMNVSTLELGDSALYLCASSVPTGALYEQYFGPGTRLTVT.